These 11 T cell receptor beta chains were all obtained from the same sample, sequenced in a study of cytotoxic CD8 clonotypes in ibrutinib-treated CLL. Profiled with immunoSEQ multiplex PCR; TCRdb holds only in-frame clones, not every one. The data hold approximately 74,000 clones, with 65% to 85% observed a single time. The input for sequencing was PBMCs, taken at disease progression, from a patient treated with ibrutinib. The source of these receptors is a human donor with chronic lymphocytic leukemia.

This clone was observed a single time. The chain links TRBV18 to TRBJ1-2, with D maybe TRBD1 (6 bases). V was cut by 2 bases and J by 4 bases, with 11 bases left in between. Germline assignment: CDR1 KGHSH and CDR2 LQKENI. CDR3 length: 14 amino acids. The CDR3 DNA sequence: TGTGCCAGCTCACCAACCGGGACAACCTATGGCTACACCTTC. As protein: CASSPTGTTYGYTF.

The chain couples TRBV30 to TRBJ1-2; unclear D gene. The CDR3 totals 13 residues. V was clipped by 0 bases and J by 2 bases, with 7 bases between them. CDR1 and CDR2 (germline): GTSNPN, SVGIG (reference sequence). CDR3 nucleotide sequence: TGTGCCTGGAGTGTCATACCCAACTATGGCTACACCTTC. Protein: CAWSVIPNYGYTF.

The rearrangement links TRBV5-5 to TRBJ1-5; TRBD1 agrees at 8 bases. The CDR3 is made up of 15 amino acids. From germline, CDR1 is SGHKS and CDR2 YYEKEE (reference sequence). The J segment lost 5 bases and the V segment lost 2 bases, leaving 6 bases of the junction unmatched. DNA for the CDR3: TGTGCCAGCAGCTTACAGGGGGGGTTACATCAGCCCCAGCATTTT. It translates to CASSLQGGLHQPQHF.

This chain uses TRBV30 with TRBJ2-2; 8 bases match TRBD1. Germline V gene data show CDR1 as GTSNPN and CDR2 as SVGIG (reference sequence). After removal of 4 bases from V and 2 bases from J, the junction contained 6 bases not matched to a gene. The CDR3 runs to 15 residues. The CDR3 DNA is TGTGCCTGGACTAGACAGGGGACTAACACCGGGGAGCTGTTTTTT. This translates into CAWTRQGTNTGELFF.

V is TRBV10-3 and J is TRBJ1-3, with unresolved D. Germline assignment: CDR1 ENHRY and CDR2 SYGVKD. V lost 7 bases and J 0 bases, leaving 7 bases between the germline ends. The CDR3 loop spans 13 amino acids. Here the CDR3 DNA reads TGTGCCATCACTCCGGACTCTGGAAACACCATATATTTT. The encoded protein is CAITPDSGNTIYF.

This clone was seen only a few times. The CDR3 loop is CASSQVLAASTEAFF. The CDR3, as DNA: TGTGCCAGCAGCCAAGTCTTGGCCGCTAGTACTGAAGCTTTCTTT. This chain joins TRBV14 and TRBJ1-1; D is uncertain. Per the germline V gene, CDR1 is SGHDN and CDR2 is FVKESK. Trimming took 1 base from V and 5 from J, leaving 14 bases between them. This CDR3 spans 15 amino acids.

This clone was detected only once. V usage is TRBV7-9 and J usage is TRBJ2-2; 14 bases line up with TRBD2. The CDR3 is made up of 15 amino acids. V lost 4 bases, J lost 6 bases, and 1 base stayed unmatched. In germline, CDR1 is SEHNR, CDR2 FQNEAQ (reference sequence). In DNA form, the CDR3 reads TGTGCCAGCAGCTGGGGACTAGCGGGAGCCGGGGAGCTGTTTTTT. Protein product: CASSWGLAGAGELFF.

This chain joins TRBV4-1 and TRBJ2-3, with D unclear. V gave up 4 bases and J gave up 9 bases, with 20 bases separating them. Germline V gene lookup returns CDR1 MGHRA and CDR2 YSYEKL. CDR3 length: 15 amino acids. The CDR3 spells CASSPSILPANTQYF. CDR3 nucleotide sequence: TGCGCCAGCAGCCCATCTATACTCCCTGCCAACACGCAGTATTTT.

The gene calls are TRBV5-6 and TRBJ2-1, with 10 bases lining up with TRBD2. Germline CDR1 and CDR2: SGHDT and YYEEEE. The CDR3 consists of 12 residues. V shed 3 bases, J shed 14 bases, and the junction held 5 bases outside the gene matches. CDR3 in amino acids: CASSYPGTSEFF. CDR3 in DNA: TGTGCCAGCAGCTACCCCGGGACTAGCGAGTTCTTC.

This chain joins TRBV6-5 and TRBJ1-1; 7 nucleotides match TRBD1. Per the germline V gene, CDR1 is MNHEY and CDR2 is SVGAGI. There are 13 residues in the CDR3. V dropped 8 bases and J dropped 3; count of bases not matched to a gene: 6. The CDR3 spells CASGRQGYTEAFF. The CDR3 bases are TGTGCCAGCGGCCGACAGGGCTACACTGAAGCTTTCTTT.

Only a few counts were recorded for this clone. The genes are TRBV19 and TRBJ1-1; the match to TRBD1 covers 7 bases. The CDR3 contains 14 residues. Unmatched junction bases numbered 6, after V lost 5 bases and J lost 3 bases. The V gene's germline CDR1 is LNHDA and CDR2 SQIVND (reference sequence). CDR3 nucleotides: TGTGCCAGTAGTGACAGGGTCCGACACACTGAAGCTTTCTTT. Its translation is CASSDRVRHTEAFF.